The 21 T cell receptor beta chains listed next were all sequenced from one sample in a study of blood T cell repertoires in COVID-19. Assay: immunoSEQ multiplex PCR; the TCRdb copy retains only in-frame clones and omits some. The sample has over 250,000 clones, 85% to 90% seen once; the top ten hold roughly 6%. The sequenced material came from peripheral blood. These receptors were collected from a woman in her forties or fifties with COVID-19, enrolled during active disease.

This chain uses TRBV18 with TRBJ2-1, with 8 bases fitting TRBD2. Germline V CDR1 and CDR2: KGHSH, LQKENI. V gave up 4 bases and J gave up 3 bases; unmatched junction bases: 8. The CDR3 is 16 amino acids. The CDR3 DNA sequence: TGTGCCAGCTCACACACAGCGGGGGACAACTACAATGAGCAGTTCTTC. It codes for CASSHTAGDNYNEQFF.

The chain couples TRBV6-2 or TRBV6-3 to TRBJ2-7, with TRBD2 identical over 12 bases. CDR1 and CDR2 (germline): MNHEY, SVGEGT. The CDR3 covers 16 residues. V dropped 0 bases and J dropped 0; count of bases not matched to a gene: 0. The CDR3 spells CASSYSGLAGSYEQYF. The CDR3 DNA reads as TGTGCCAGCAGTTACTCGGGACTAGCGGGCTCCTACGAGCAGTACTTC.

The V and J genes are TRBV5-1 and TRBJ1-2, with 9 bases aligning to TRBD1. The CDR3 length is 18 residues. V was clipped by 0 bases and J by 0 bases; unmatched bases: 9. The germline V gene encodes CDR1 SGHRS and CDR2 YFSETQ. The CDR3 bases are TGCGCCAGCAGCTTGGAGGGACAGGGCTTCCGATCTAACTATGGCTACACCTTC. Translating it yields CASSLEGQGFRSNYGYTF.

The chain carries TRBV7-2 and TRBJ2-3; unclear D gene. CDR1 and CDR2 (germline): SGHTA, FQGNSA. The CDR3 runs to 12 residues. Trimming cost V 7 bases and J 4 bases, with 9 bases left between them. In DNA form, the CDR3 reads TGTGCCAGCACACTTAGTCCAGATACGCAGTATTTT. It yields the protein CASTLSPDTQYF.

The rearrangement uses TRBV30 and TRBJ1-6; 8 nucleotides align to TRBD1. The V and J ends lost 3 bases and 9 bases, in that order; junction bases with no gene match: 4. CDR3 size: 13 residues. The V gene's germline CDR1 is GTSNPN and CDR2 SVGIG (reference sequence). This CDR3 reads CAWREDRVSPLHF. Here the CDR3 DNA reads TGTGCCTGGAGAGAGGACAGGGTTTCACCCCTCCACTTT. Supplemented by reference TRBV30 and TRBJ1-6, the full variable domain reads SQTIHQWPATLVQPVGSPLSLECTVEGTSNPNLYWYRQAAGRGLQLLFYSVGIGQISSEVPQNLSASRPQDRQFILSSKKLLLSDSGFYLCAWREDRVSPLHFGNGTRLTVT.

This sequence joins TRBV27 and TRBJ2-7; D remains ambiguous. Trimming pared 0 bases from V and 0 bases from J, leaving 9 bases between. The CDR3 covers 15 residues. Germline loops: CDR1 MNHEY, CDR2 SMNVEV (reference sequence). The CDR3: CASSLSGGSSYEQYF. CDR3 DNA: TGTGCCAGCAGTTTATCAGGCGGCAGCTCCTACGAGCAGTACTTC.

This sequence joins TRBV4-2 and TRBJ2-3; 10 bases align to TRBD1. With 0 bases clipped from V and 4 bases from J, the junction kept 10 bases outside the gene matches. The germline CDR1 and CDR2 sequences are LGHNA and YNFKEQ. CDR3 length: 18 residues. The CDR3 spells CASSQEVPTGTGADTQYF. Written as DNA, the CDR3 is TGTGCCAGCAGCCAAGAAGTACCTACGGGGACAGGGGCAGATACGCAGTATTTT.

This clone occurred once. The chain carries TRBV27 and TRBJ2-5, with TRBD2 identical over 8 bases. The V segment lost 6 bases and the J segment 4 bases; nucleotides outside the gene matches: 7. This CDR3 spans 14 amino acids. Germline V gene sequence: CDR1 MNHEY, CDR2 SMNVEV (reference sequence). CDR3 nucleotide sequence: TGTGCCAGCAGGGCCAGCGGGAGACGAGAGACCCAGTACTTC. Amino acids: CASRASGRRETQYF.

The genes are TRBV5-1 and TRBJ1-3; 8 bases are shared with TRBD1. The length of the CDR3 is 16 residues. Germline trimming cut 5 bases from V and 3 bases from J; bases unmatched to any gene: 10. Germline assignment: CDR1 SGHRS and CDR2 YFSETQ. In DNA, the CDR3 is TGCGCCAGCAGTTTGCGGACAGGGTCAAATGGAAACACCATATATTTT. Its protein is CASSLRTGSNGNTIYF.

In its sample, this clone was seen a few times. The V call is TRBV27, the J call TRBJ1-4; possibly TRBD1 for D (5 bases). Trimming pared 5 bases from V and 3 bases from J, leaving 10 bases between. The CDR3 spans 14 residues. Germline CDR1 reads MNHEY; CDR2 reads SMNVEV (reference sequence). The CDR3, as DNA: TGTGCCAGCAGTCCGGGACTGGCTAATGAAAAACTGTTTTTT. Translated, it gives CASSPGLANEKLFF.

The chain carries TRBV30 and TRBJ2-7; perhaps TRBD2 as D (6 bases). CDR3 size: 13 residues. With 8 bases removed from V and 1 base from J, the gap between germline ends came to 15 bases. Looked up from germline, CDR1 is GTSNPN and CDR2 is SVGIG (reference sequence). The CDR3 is CAGREKGSYEQYF. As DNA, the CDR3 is TGTGCCGGACGGGAGAAGGGTTCCTACGAGCAGTACTTC.

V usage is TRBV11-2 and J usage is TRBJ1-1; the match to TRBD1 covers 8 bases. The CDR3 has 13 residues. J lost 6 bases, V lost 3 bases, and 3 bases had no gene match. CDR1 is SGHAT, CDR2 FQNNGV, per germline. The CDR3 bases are TGTGCCAGCAGCTTGACACAGGGGGCTGAAGCTTTCTTT. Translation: CASSLTQGAEAFF.

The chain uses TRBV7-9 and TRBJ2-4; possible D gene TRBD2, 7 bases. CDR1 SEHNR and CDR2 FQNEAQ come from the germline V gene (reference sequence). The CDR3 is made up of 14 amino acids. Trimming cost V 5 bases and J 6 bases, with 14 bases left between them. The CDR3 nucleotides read TGTGCCAGCAGCACAGGGACTATAGCAAACATTCAGTACTTC. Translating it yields CASSTGTIANIQYF. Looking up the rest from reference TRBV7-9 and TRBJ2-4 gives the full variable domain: DTGVSQNPRHKITKRGQNVTFRCDPISEHNRLYWYRQTLGQGPEFLTYFQNEAQLEKSRLLSDRFSAERPKGSFSTLEIQRTEQGDSAMYLCASSTGTIANIQYFGAGTRLSVL.

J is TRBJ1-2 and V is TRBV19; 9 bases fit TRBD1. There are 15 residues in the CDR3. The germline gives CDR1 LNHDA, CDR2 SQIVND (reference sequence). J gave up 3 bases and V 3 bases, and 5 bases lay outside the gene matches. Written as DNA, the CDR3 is TGTGCCAGTAGTATCCCGGGACAGGGATACTATGGCTACACCTTC. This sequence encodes CASSIPGQGYYGYTF.

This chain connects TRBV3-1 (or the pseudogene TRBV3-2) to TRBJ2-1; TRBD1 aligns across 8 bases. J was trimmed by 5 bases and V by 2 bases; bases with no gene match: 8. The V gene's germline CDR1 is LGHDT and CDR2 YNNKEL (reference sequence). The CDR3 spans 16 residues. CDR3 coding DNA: TGTGCCAGCAGCCAATCTGGACAGGGCTCGCACAATGAGCAGTTCTTC. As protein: CASSQSGQGSHNEQFF.

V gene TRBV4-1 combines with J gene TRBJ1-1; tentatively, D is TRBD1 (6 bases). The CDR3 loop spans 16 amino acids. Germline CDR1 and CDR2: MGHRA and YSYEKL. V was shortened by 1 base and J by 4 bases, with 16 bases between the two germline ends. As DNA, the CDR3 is TGCGCCAGCAGCCAAGCCCAACAGGGTAGGAGCACTGAAGCTTTCTTT. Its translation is CASSQAQQGRSTEAFF.

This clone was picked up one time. CDR3 loop: CASSADPGLADQETQYF. The CDR3 region has the DNA TGTGCCAGCAGCGCGGATCCGGGACTAGCGGATCAAGAGACCCAGTACTTC. The genes are TRBV9 and TRBJ2-5; 11 bases line up with TRBD2. CDR1 is SGDLS, CDR2 YYNGEE, per germline. Trimming took 3 bases from V and 2 from J; bases not matched to a gene: 9. The CDR3 has 17 residues.

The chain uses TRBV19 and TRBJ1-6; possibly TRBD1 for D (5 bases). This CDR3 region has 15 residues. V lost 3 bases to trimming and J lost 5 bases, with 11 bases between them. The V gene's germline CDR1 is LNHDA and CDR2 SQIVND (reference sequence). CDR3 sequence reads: CASSIRGSHNSPLHF. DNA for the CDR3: TGTGCCAGTAGTATTCGGGGGTCCCATAATTCACCCCTCCACTTT.

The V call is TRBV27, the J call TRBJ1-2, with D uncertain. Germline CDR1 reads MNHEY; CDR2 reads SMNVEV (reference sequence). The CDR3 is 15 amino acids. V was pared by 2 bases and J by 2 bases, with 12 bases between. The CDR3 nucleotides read TGTGCCAGCAGTTTAGAGGCGGGCCTGAACTATGGCTACACCTTC. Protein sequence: CASSLEAGLNYGYTF.

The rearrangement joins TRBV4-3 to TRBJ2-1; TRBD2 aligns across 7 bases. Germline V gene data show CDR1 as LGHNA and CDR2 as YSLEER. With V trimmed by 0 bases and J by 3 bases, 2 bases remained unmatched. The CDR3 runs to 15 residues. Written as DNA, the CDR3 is TGCGCCAGCAGCCAAGAAAGGGACTACTACAATGAGCAGTTCTTC. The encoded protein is CASSQERDYYNEQFF.

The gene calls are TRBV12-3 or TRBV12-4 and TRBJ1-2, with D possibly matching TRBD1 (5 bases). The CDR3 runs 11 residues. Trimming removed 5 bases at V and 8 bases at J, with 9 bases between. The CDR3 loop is CASSLGAGYTF. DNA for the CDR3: TGTGCCAGCAGTCTTGGGGCAGGCTACACCTTC.